The present entry profiles one T cell receptor beta chain with its context. The antigen is not known. CDR3 length equals 14 residues. Unmatched junction bases numbered 1, after V lost 2 bases and J lost 6 bases. From germline, CDR1 is SGHDT and CDR2 YYEEEE. The protocol was immunoSEQ multiplex PCR, while the TCRdb copy is restricted to in-frame clones and leaves out a portion. The sample carries tens of thousands of clones, approximately 95% recorded once. The source of the sample is a study of graft-versus-host responses after intestinal transplantation. Study-wide background: Every recipient underwent anti-thymocyte globulin induction, then tacrolimus and steroids for around three years. The study, taken as a whole, reports: Circulating GvH clone levels at their peak were associated with HvG declines (early post-transplant). Patients with graft-donor T cell macrochimerism had high graft-versus-host to host-versus-graft clonal ratios in allografts. GvH clones detected in recipient marrow included some appearing first in ileum or blood.

The chain has TRBV5-6 and TRBJ1-4; 10 bases match TRBD1. This TCR was sampled from a human donor who was the organ donor for an intestinal transplant. The sequencing here drew on unstimulated CD8+ T cells sorted from spleen or lymph node cells, taken before transplant. Here the CDR3 reads CASSFGTGDEKLFF. The CDR3 nucleotides read TGTGCCAGCAGCTTTGGGACAGGGGATGAAAAACTGTTTTTT.